The rows below give T cell receptor beta chains drawn from one sample of a study of T cell responses to AZD1222 COVID-19 vaccine. The table came from immunoSEQ multiplex PCR; TCRdb's copy has only in-frame clones and leaves some out. This repertoire shows roughly 180,000 clones, over 80% found once; its top ten account for 1.5% to 2%. This specimen consisted of peripheral blood, obtained on day 0 of AZD1222 vaccination. Receptors were obtained from an adult in good health. Both conserved end residues are part of each CDR3. The D gene is left open where the match is weak. Only some rows state a clone size, as once, few, many or a class for expanded clones.

D: .
size: .
J: TRBJ2-7
V: TRBV27
CDR3: CASSPGSYEQYF
DNA: TGTGCCAGCAGCCCGGGCTCCTACGAGCAGTACTTC

D: .
size: .
J: TRBJ2-1
V: TRBV2
CDR3: CASTPGTLNNEQFF
DNA: TGTGCCAGCACACCCGGGACCCTAAACAATGAGCAGTTCTTC

D: .
size: .
J: TRBJ1-4
V: TRBV28
CDR3: CASSYNVRGADEKLFF
DNA: TGTGCCAGCAGTTACAACGTGAGAGGGGCGGACGAAAAACTGTTTTTT

D: TRBD1
size: .
J: TRBJ2-7
V: TRBV10-1
CDR3: CASSDPGQGPIRF
DNA: TGCGCCAGCAGTGACCCGGGACAGGGCCCCATAAGGTTC

D: .
size: once
J: TRBJ2-1
V: TRBV6-2/TRBV6-3
CDR3: CASSYPRGRSYNEQFF
DNA: TGTGCCAGCAGTTATCCGCGGGGCCGCTCCTACAATGAGCAGTTCTTC

D: .
size: .
J: TRBJ1-1
V: TRBV18
CDR3: CASSRMGNTEAFF
DNA: TGTGCCAGCTCGCGAATGGGGAACACTGAAGCTTTCTTT

D: .
size: .
J: TRBJ2-7
V: TRBV15
CDR3: CATSIQRQASSYEQYF
DNA: TGTGCCACCAGCATACAACGACAGGCGAGCTCCTACGAGCAGTACTTC

D: TRBD1
size: .
J: TRBJ1-2
V: TRBV19
CDR3: CASSIWTGDSGGYTF
DNA: TGTGCCAGTAGTATCTGGACAGGGGATTCCGGTGGCTACACCTTC

D: .
size: .
J: TRBJ1-2
V: TRBV19
CDR3: CASSLSTPRSGYTF
DNA: TGTGCCAGTAGTCTATCGACACCGCGATCGGGCTACACCTTC

D: TRBD1
size: few
J: TRBJ1-4
V: TRBV30
CDR3: CARTGLNEKLFF
DNA: TGTGCCAGGACAGGGCTGAATGAAAAACTGTTTTTT

D: .
size: .
J: TRBJ2-7
V: TRBV10-3
CDR3: CAISELTEQYF
DNA: TGTGCCATCAGTGAGTTGACCGAGCAGTACTTC

D: TRBD2
size: once
J: TRBJ2-3
V: TRBV30
CDR3: CAWSVGTGGATDTQYF
DNA: TGTGCCTGGAGTGTAGGGACCGGGGGGGCCACAGATACGCAGTATTTT

D: .
size: .
J: TRBJ2-2
V: TRBV7-8
CDR3: CASSTSGAANTGELFF
DNA: TGTGCCAGCAGCACATCTGGGGCAGCGAACACCGGGGAGCTGTTTTTT

D: TRBD1
size: .
J: TRBJ1-2
V: TRBV2
CDR3: CASPNRGLPSYGYTF
DNA: TGTGCCAGCCCTAACAGGGGACTCCCCTCCTATGGCTACACCTTC

D: .
size: .
J: TRBJ1-2
V: TRBV28
CDR3: CASSQSSLPTNYGYTF
DNA: TGTGCCAGCAGTCAAAGTAGCCTGCCGACTAACTATGGCTACACCTTC

D: TRBD2
size: few
J: TRBJ2-5
V: TRBV7-2
CDR3: CASSFRTSGRKETQYF
DNA: TGTGCCAGCAGCTTTCGGACTAGCGGGAGAAAAGAGACCCAGTACTTC

D: .
size: .
J: TRBJ1-1
V: TRBV7-6
CDR3: CASSQGVWTEAFF
DNA: TGTGCCAGCAGCCAAGGTGTGTGGACTGAAGCTTTCTTT

D: .
size: .
J: TRBJ1-5
V: TRBV28
CDR3: CASSSRLLTPDNQPQHF
DNA: TGTGCCAGCAGTTCCCGACTATTGACACCTGACAATCAGCCCCAGCATTTT

D: .
size: .
J: TRBJ2-7
V: TRBV2
CDR3: CASKAGTYEQYF
DNA: TGTGCCAGCAAGGCCGGAACCTACGAGCAGTACTTC

D: TRBD1
size: .
J: TRBJ1-4
V: TRBV15
CDR3: CATSRGHGQGGEKLFF
DNA: TGTGCCACCAGCAGAGGCCACGGACAGGGGGGTGAAAAACTGTTTTTT

D: .
size: .
J: TRBJ1-5
V: TRBV18
CDR3: CASSPVGLGDQPQHF
DNA: TGTGCCAGCTCACCAGTGGGACTGGGCGATCAGCCCCAGCATTTT

D: .
size: .
J: TRBJ1-1
V: TRBV6-5
CDR3: CASRDTLNTEAFF
DNA: TGTGCCAGCAGGGACACCTTGAACACTGAAGCTTTCTTT

D: .
size: .
J: TRBJ1-2
V: TRBV5-1
CDR3: CASSSDPTANYGYTF
DNA: TGCGCCAGCAGTTCCGACCCGACAGCTAACTATGGCTACACCTTC

D: .
size: .
J: TRBJ2-7
V: TRBV20-1
CDR3: CSARDSYEQYF
DNA: TGCAGTGCTAGAGACAGTTACGAGCAGTACTTC

D: TRBD1
size: .
J: TRBJ1-1
V: TRBV7-8
CDR3: CASSSLPWDRVKNTEAFF
DNA: TGTGCCAGCAGCTCCTTACCCTGGGACAGGGTCAAGAACACTGAAGCTTTCTTT